Detailed here is one T cell receptor (beta chain). These data come from a study of blood T cell repertoires in COVID-19. Study at large: COVID-19 samples, acute and convalescent, were from the United States, Italy and Spain. The cDNA or gDNA used as material had been derived from T cells, B-cell-depleted T cells, or PBMCs.

Germline trimming cut 6 bases from V and 1 base from J; bases unmatched to any gene: 12. This CDR3 comprises 18 residues. The germline V gene encodes CDR1 LNHDA and CDR2 SQIVND (reference sequence). Authors' processing steps: Amplifying reference gene primers gave estimates of nucleated cell counts. Using immunoSEQ multiplex PCR, the repertoire was profiled, and TCRdb retains in-frame clones only, with some absent. That table furnishes V, J and clone size, whereas the DNA furnished D and trimming. The table lists roughly 220,000 clones, roughly 81% of them singletons. The specimen sequenced was peripheral blood. The gene calls are TRBV19 and TRBJ2-1, with 10 bases identical to TRBD2. This receptor was identified in a man in his fifties or sixties who had recovered from COVID-19. The CDR3 coding sequence is TGTGCCAGTAGCGAAATAGCGGGAGGTTCCGGATCCTACAATGAGCAGTTCTTC. The encoded protein is CASSEIAGGSGSYNEQFF.